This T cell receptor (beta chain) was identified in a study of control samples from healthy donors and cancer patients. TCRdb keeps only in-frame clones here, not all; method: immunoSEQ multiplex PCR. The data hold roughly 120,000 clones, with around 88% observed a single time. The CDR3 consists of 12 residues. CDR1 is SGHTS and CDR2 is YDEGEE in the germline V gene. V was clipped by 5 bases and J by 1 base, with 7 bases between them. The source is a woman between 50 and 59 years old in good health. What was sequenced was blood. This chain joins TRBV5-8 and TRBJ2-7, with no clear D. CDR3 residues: CASSPGSYEQYF. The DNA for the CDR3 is TGTGCCAGCAGTCCTGGTTCCTACGAGCAGTACTTC.